These 10 T cell receptor beta chains came from one sample sequenced in a study of cytomegalovirus exposure and HLA in healthy donors. Sequencing used immunoSEQ multiplex PCR; TCRdb keeps in-frame clones, though not all of them. In the table there are 80,000 to 100,000 clones, approximately 91% of which are singletons. The sequencing input was PBMCs. These receptor sequences come from a man aged 25-45 years in good health and CMV-seronegative.

This chain links TRBV7-8 with TRBJ1-2, with D possibly matching TRBD1 (5 bases). The CDR3 is 15 residues long. Germline V gene sequence: CDR1 SGHVS, CDR2 FQNEAQ. V dropped 1 base and J dropped 5 bases, with 14 bases sitting between them. The CDR3: CASSLVDTGLYGYTF. The CDR3 DNA reads TGTGCCAGCAGCTTAGTGGATACAGGTCTATATGGCTACACCTTC.

The chain recombines TRBV6-1 with TRBJ1-3; D perhaps matches TRBD1 (5 bases). In germline, CDR1 is MNHNS, CDR2 SASEGT. V shed 8 bases and J shed 0 bases, with 11 bases lying between them. There are 14 residues in the CDR3. CDR3: CASCRQSSGNTIYF. Written as DNA, the CDR3 is TGTGCCAGCTGTAGACAGTCCTCTGGAAACACCATATATTTT.

The J gene is TRBJ2-5, the V gene TRBV5-1, with 7 bases aligning to TRBD1. The CDR3 runs to 14 residues. From germline, CDR1 is SGHRS and CDR2 YFSETQ. V dropped 2 bases and J dropped 2; count of bases not matched to a gene: 3. The CDR3 coding sequence is TGCGCCAGCAGCTTAGGGACAGCTCAAGAGACCCAGTACTTC. This encodes CASSLGTAQETQYF.

The chain recombines TRBV6-1 with TRBJ2-4; 8 nucleotides match TRBD2. The germline CDR1 and CDR2 sequences are MNHNS and SASEGT. CDR3 size: 15 residues. V was clipped by 6 bases and J by 11 bases; unmatched bases: 15. CDR3 bases: TGTGCCAGCAGGGTTATGACTAGCGTGGAAGGATTTCAGTACTTC. Translating gives CASRVMTSVEGFQYF.

J is TRBJ1-2 and V is TRBV27; D might be TRBD1 (6 bases). This CDR3 is built from 16 residues. The V gene lost 6 bases and the J gene lost 4 bases, with 21 bases spanning the gap. Per the germline V gene, CDR1 is MNHEY and CDR2 is SMNVEV (reference sequence). The CDR3 DNA reads as TGTGCCAGCAGCGATTTCCCCTCTCAGGGGACCTATGGCTACACCTTC. Translation gives CASSDFPSQGTYGYTF.

The chain joins TRBV6-1 to TRBJ2-1; 9 nucleotides line up with TRBD2. The V segment lost 1 base and the J segment 6 bases; nucleotides outside the gene matches: 7. CDR3 length: 16 residues. Per the germline V gene, CDR1 is MNHNS and CDR2 is SASEGT. In DNA form, the CDR3 reads TGTGCCAGCAGTGAAGGGAGCGGGAGGAATGTCAATGAGCAGTTCTTC. Translating gives CASSEGSGRNVNEQFF.

The gene calls are TRBV28 and TRBJ2-5, with 8 bases identical to TRBD2. Unmatched junction bases numbered 8, after V lost 6 bases and J lost 5 bases. The length of the CDR3 is 14 residues. Germline V gives CDR1 MDHEN, CDR2 SYDVKM. CDR3 loop: CASRLSGSRETQYF. As DNA, the CDR3 is TGTGCCAGCAGACTAAGCGGGAGTCGTGAGACCCAGTACTTC.

The CDR3 nucleotides are TGTGCCAGCAGTAGACCGGGAGGGCGGATCTATGGCTACACCTTC. Translated: CASSRPGGRIYGYTF. J is TRBJ1-2 and V is TRBV28; D ambiguous. Looked up from germline, CDR1 is MDHEN and CDR2 is SYDVKM. The CDR3 contains 15 residues. Trimming pared 5 bases from V and 4 bases from J, leaving 17 bases between.

V usage is TRBV29-1 and J usage is TRBJ2-5, with TRBD1 matching 10 bases. The V gene's germline CDR1 is SQVTM and CDR2 ANQGSEA. The CDR3 sequence is 12 residues long. Trimming at V came to 6 bases and at J to 3 bases, leaving 1 base not matched to a gene. The CDR3 DNA sequence: TGCAGCGTGGGGACAGGGGAAGAGACCCAGTACTTC. This codes for CSVGTGEETQYF.

Only one count was recorded for this clone. This chain joins TRBV7-2 and TRBJ2-3; 7 bases map to TRBD1. This CDR3 region has 15 residues. V was clipped by 1 base and J by 4 bases; unmatched bases: 5. Germline CDR1 SGHTA, CDR2 FQGNSA. CDR3 sequence (DNA): TGTGCCAGCAGCTTAGTTCACAGGGGCCCAGATACGCAGTATTTT. It specifies CASSLVHRGPDTQYF.